The clone carrying this T cell receptor (beta chain) was seen only once. TCRdb's copy holds only in-frame clones and misses some; the assay was immunoSEQ multiplex PCR. The table lists over 200,000 clones, roughly nine tenths of them singletons. The sample belongs to a study of blood T cell repertoires in COVID-19. Study in general: Sites in the United States, Italy and Spain provided acute and convalescent COVID-19 samples. The analysed material was cDNA or gDNA that came from T cells, B-cell-depleted T cells, or PBMCs.

This CDR3 has 16 amino acids. V was clipped by 3 bases and J by 1 base; unmatched bases: 5. Germline V gene data show CDR1 as MNHEY and CDR2 as SMNVEV (reference sequence). The chain couples TRBV27 to TRBJ1-4, with 7 bases aligning to TRBD1. The clonotype was recovered from a man aged 35 to 55 with active or convalescent COVID-19. Material for sequencing was peripheral blood. The CDR3 region is CASSLSQGGTNEKLFF. CDR3 bases: TGTGCCAGCAGTTTGAGTCAGGGGGGAACTAATGAAAAACTGTTTTTT.